This is a list of T cell receptor beta chains from one sample in a study of regulatory T cells in long-lasting Graves disease. One entry per CDR3 protein results from TCRdb running MiXCR on the multiplex PCR reads. This table has about 220,000 distinct CDR3 sequences, roughly 20% appearing once. A further study also used this sample, focusing on T cells in Graves' hyperthyroidism and ophthalmopathy.

The specimen comprised peripheral blood mononuclear cells (PBMCs), sampled at new diagnosis, from a patient treated with antithyroid drugs. The source of these receptors is a woman in her twenties or thirties with Graves disease. The CDR3 runs from the conserved cysteine through the conserved F or W. D genes are given only for firm matches. The size entry is marked missing in some rows and otherwise reads once, few, many or a size class.

TRBJ2-5,NA,TRBV2,many,CASVGGGAQTQYF,TGTGCCAGCGTAGGGGGAGGGGCCCAGACCCAGTACTTC
TRBJ2-5,NA,TRBV6-1,many,CASRNQWYQETQYF,TGTGCCAGCAGGAATCAGTGGTACCAAGAGACCCAGTACTTC
TRBJ2-1,TRBD1,TRBV20-1,many,CSARGQGTSNEQFF,TGCAGTGCTAGGGGACAGGGGACGTCCAATGAGCAGTTCTTC
TRBJ2-5,NA,TRBV11-2,many,CASSPPYSVETQYF,TGTGCCAGCAGCCCCCCCTATTCCGTAGAGACCCAGTACTTC
TRBJ2-3,TRBD1,TRBV11-1,once,CASSRQGVGTDTQDF,TGTGCCAGCAGCCGACAGGGAGTGGGCACAGATACGCAGGATTTT
TRBJ1-2,NA,TRBV29-1,NA,CSVAQYYGYTF,TGCAGCGTTGCTCAGTACTATGGCTACACCTTC
TRBJ2-3,NA,TRBV5-1,NA,CASSPGAVTDTQYF,TGCGCCAGCAGCCCTGGGGCCGTGACAGATACGCAGTATTTT
TRBJ2-5,TRBD2,TRBV2,NA,CASSEAVLAGAQETQYF,TGTGCCAGCAGTGAAGCTGTACTAGCGGGAGCCCAAGAGACCCAGTACTTC
TRBJ2-4,TRBD1,TRBV7-8,many,CASSFGTGETKNIQYF,TGTGCCAGCAGCTTCGGGACAGGGGAGACCAAAAACATTCAGTACTTC
TRBJ1-4,NA,TRBV28,NA,CASSIPGRSNEKLFF,TGTGCCAGCAGTATTCCGGGCCGGTCTAATGAAAAACTGTTTTTT
TRBJ1-2,NA,TRBV28,many,CASSLGAQFYGYTF,TGTGCCAGCAGTTTAGGGGCACAGTTTTATGGCTACACCTTC
TRBJ2-3,NA,TRBV6-2/TRBV6-3,many,CASSRLSSSTDTQYF,TGTGCCAGCAGTCGACTTAGTTCTAGCACAGATACGCAGTATTTT
TRBJ1-4,NA,TRBV7-6,many,CASSLEWGRWEKLFF,TGTGCCAGCAGCTTAGAATGGGGGAGATGGGAAAAACTGTTTTTT
TRBJ2-5,NA,TRBV7-9,many,CASSLTDEETQYF,TGTGCCAGCAGCTTGACAGACGAGGAGACCCAGTACTTC
TRBJ1-1,TRBD1,TRBV18,many,CASSPWTGVNTEAFF,TGTGCCAGCTCACCATGGACAGGGGTGAACACTGAAGCTTTCTTT
TRBJ1-3,NA,TRBV2,many,CASRGETASGNTIYF,TGTGCCAGCAGGGGAGAGACAGCTTCTGGAAACACCATATATTTT
TRBJ2-5,NA,TRBV6-1,many,CASSEPPPGALAIQETQYF,TGTGCCAGCAGTGAACCTCCTCCCGGGGCTCTAGCGATTCAAGAGACCCAGTACTTC
TRBJ2-5,NA,TRBV29-1,few,CSACHAGETQYF,TGCAGCGCCTGCCACGCAGGTGAGACCCAGTACTTC
TRBJ2-7,TRBD2,TRBV6-1,NA,CASMREGHEQYF,TGTGCCAGCATGCGGGAGGGCCACGAGCAGTACTTC
TRBJ2-6,NA,TRBV27,many,CASTDLRGGAGANVLTF,TGTGCCAGCACCGATCTCAGGGGCGGGGCTGGGGCCAACGTCCTGACTTTC
TRBJ2-1,NA,TRBV27,NA,CASSAPGPNGYGEQFF,TGTGCCAGCAGTGCCCCGGGACCTAACGGGTATGGTGAGCAGTTCTTC
TRBJ2-7,TRBD2,TRBV30,many,CAWSPYLGGSSEQYF,TGTGCCTGGAGCCCCTACCTGGGAGGGTCAAGCGAGCAGTACTTC
TRBJ1-1,TRBD1,TRBV12-3/TRBV12-4,NA,CASSPGQEAFF,TGTGCCAGCAGCCCGGGACAGGAAGCTTTCTTT
TRBJ2-1,TRBD2,TRBV20-1,many,CSATSAGGPRNEQFF,TGCAGTGCTACTTCCGCGGGGGGCCCCCGAAATGAGCAGTTCTTC
TRBJ1-4,TRBD1,TRBV20-1,NA,CSAPPGQGNEKLFF,TGCAGTGCCCCGCCGGGACAGGGGAATGAAAAACTGTTTTTT
TRBJ2-7,NA,TRBV29-1,few,CSVELEAEGSYEQYF,TGCAGCGTTGAATTGGAGGCGGAGGGCTCCTACGAGCAGTACTTC
TRBJ2-7,NA,TRBV4-1,many,CASSQDGMGYEQYF,TGCGCCAGCAGCCAAGATGGGATGGGCTACGAGCAGTACTTC
TRBJ2-3,TRBD2,TRBV7-3,many,CASSSDSGGWTDTQYF,TGTGCCAGCAGCTCCGATAGCGGGGGGTGGACAGATACGCAGTATTTT
TRBJ2-7,TRBD1,TRBV27,many,CASSFGAGQGSYEQYF,TGTGCCAGCAGTTTTGGTGCGGGACAGGGGTCCTACGAGCAGTACTTC
TRBJ1-5,NA,TRBV6-1,many,CASSPLGAGQPQHF,TGTGCCAGCAGCCCATTGGGGGCGGGTCAGCCCCAGCATTTT
TRBJ1-1,TRBD1,TRBV2,many,CASNTGTGRTEAFF,TGTGCCAGCAATACCGGGACAGGGCGTACTGAAGCTTTCTTT
TRBJ2-7,TRBD2,TRBV6-1,many,CASSVVRGSSYEQYF,TGTGCCAGCAGTGTAGTTCGCGGGAGCTCCTACGAGCAGTACTTC
TRBJ2-1,NA,TRBV9,many,CASSVVTGSYNEQFF,TGTGCCAGCAGCGTAGTGACAGGAAGTTACAATGAGCAGTTCTTC
TRBJ1-3,NA,TRBV6-2/TRBV6-3,few,CASSGQPGAGNTIYF,TGTGCCAGCAGTGGCCAACCAGGGGCTGGAAACACCATATATTTT
TRBJ2-1,TRBD2,TRBV28,few,CASSLASSGSRMGEQFF,TGTGCCAGCAGTTTGGCGTCTAGCGGGAGTAGGATGGGTGAGCAGTTCTTC
TRBJ1-2,NA,TRBV30,NA,CAWAPWDSGYNF,TGTGCCTGGGCACCCTGGGATTCTGGCTACAACTTC
TRBJ1-5,NA,TRBV5-6,NA,CASSLGSGAEDNQPQHF,TGTGCCAGCAGCCTGGGTTCGGGGGCGGAAGACAATCAGCCCCAGCATTTT
TRBJ2-1,TRBD2,TRBV27,medium-sized,CASSWVSGTYNEQFF,TGTGCCAGCAGTTGGGTTAGCGGGACCTACAATGAGCAGTTCTTC
TRBJ2-2,TRBD1,TRBV5-1,many,CASRNEGGQTGELFF,TGCGCCAGCAGAAATGAAGGGGGCCAAACCGGGGAGCTGTTTTTT
TRBJ1-5,NA,TRBV2,many,CASSALDSSNQPQHF,TGTGCCAGCAGTGCCCTGGACAGTAGCAATCAGCCCCAGCATTTT
TRBJ1-4,NA,TRBV28,many,CASSFLTGLPATNEKLFF,TGTGCCAGCAGTTTTCTGACAGGTCTACCTGCAACTAATGAAAAACTGTTTTTT
TRBJ2-7,TRBD2,TRBV14,NA,CASSLRLAGEVFYEQYF,TGTGCCAGCAGCCTCAGACTAGCGGGAGAAGTTTTCTACGAGCAGTACTTC
TRBJ1-2,NA,TRBV12-3/TRBV12-4,many,CASRQGLGGYTF,TGTGCCAGCAGGCAGGGTCTAGGAGGCTACACCTTC
TRBJ2-2,NA,TRBV27,many,CASSLKLSGELFF,TGTGCCAGCAGTTTAAAGTTGTCCGGGGAGCTGTTTTTT
TRBJ2-5,TRBD1,TRBV11-2,NA,CASNPTTGQETLYF,TGTGCCAGCAACCCCACGACAGGGCAAGAGACGCTGTACTTC
TRBJ2-7,NA,TRBV18,many,CASSPGTYEQYF,TGTGCCAGCTCACCAGGAACCTACGAGCAGTACTTC
TRBJ1-2,NA,TRBV12-3/TRBV12-4,few,CASSPREGGYGYTF,TGTGCCAGCAGCCCAAGGGAGGGGGGGTATGGCTACACCTTC
TRBJ1-1,NA,TRBV12-3/TRBV12-4,many,CASSFRATWGTEAFF,TGTGCCAGCAGTTTCCGGGCTACTTGGGGCACTGAAGCTTTCTTT
TRBJ2-1,NA,TRBV27,many,CASTYRSHNEQFF,TGTGCCAGCACGTACCGGTCTCACAATGAGCAGTTCTTC
TRBJ1-4,TRBD1,TRBV6-4,few,CASSRTGGGAATNEKLFF,TGTGCCAGCAGTAGGACAGGGGGAGGTGCTGCAACTAATGAAAAACTGTTTTTT
TRBJ2-7,NA,TRBV7-2,many,CASSPPGFLGEQYF,TGTGCCAGCAGCCCTCCGGGCTTCCTGGGGGAGCAGTACTTC
TRBJ1-6,NA,TRBV2,many,CASSDGVRGSPLHF,TGTGCCAGCAGTGATGGGGTGAGGGGATCACCCCTCCACTTT
TRBJ1-2,TRBD1,TRBV20-1,many,CSADDRGSYGYTF,TGCAGTGCGGATGACAGGGGGTCCTATGGCTACACCTTC
TRBJ1-1,NA,TRBV4-1,many,CASSQDLLGEAFF,TGCGCCAGCAGCCAAGATCTCCTCGGTGAAGCTTTCTTT
TRBJ1-1,NA,TRBV30,many,CACPSVEAFF,TGTGCCTGCCCGTCAGTTGAAGCTTTCTTT
TRBJ2-4,NA,TRBV28,many,CASSLVAVAKNIQYF,TGTGCCAGCAGTTTAGTGGCGGTAGCCAAAAACATTCAGTACTTC
TRBJ2-7,NA,TRBV28,NA,CASSSVSGSDYEQYF,TGTGCCAGCAGTTCGGTATCCGGGTCTGACTACGAGCAGTACTTC
TRBJ2-3,NA,TRBV28,many,CATRKVTQYF,TGTGCCACCAGGAAGGTTACGCAGTATTTT
TRBJ2-1,TRBD1,TRBV7-9,many,CASSILLAGQGDQFF,TGTGCCAGCAGTATACTCCTTGCGGGACAGGGGGACCAGTTCTTC